One sample yielded the 11 T cell receptor beta chains listed below, sequenced in a study of pediatric ulcerative colitis. The rectum was sampled with one to two pinch biopsies at colonoscopy. The repertoire was sequenced with immunoSEQ multiplex PCR; TCRdb's copy has only in-frame clones and lacks some. This sample has some 15,000 clones; more than 75% occur once, and the top ten carry roughly 8%. The source material was gut tissue. The receptors here all came from a boy younger than 18 who was a control in a study of pediatric ulcerative colitis.

The chain employs TRBV19 and TRBJ2-3; D unresolved. V dropped 2 bases and J dropped 4 bases, with 10 bases sitting between them. The CDR3 is 14 residues long. Germline V gives CDR1 LNHDA, CDR2 SQIVND (reference sequence). The CDR3 DNA sequence: TGTGCCAGTAGTATATCCCCGGCACCAGATACGCAGTATTTT. Translating gives CASSISPAPDTQYF.

This clone has just a few counts. The chain combines TRBV7-2 with TRBJ2-1; no firm D call. This CDR3 is 15 amino acids long. CDR1 is SGHTA, CDR2 FQGNSA, per germline. Trimming pared 3 bases from V and 5 bases from J, leaving 14 bases between. The CDR3 DNA follows: TGTGCCAGCAGCTTTGTATCCCCGCCCGACAATGAGCAGTTCTTC. As protein: CASSFVSPPDNEQFF.

This rearrangement joins TRBV25-1 to TRBJ2-7; no firm D call. Germline CDR1 reads MGHDK; CDR2 reads SYGVNS. CDR3 length: 12 residues. Between the trimmed V and J ends, which lost 9 bases and 0 bases, there was a span of 9 bases. In DNA form, the CDR3 reads TGTGCCAGACACAATAGCTCCTACGAGCAGTACTTC. It encodes CARHNSSYEQYF.

This clone is a singleton in its sample. The rearrangement links TRBV19 to TRBJ2-1; unclear D gene. CDR1 and CDR2 (germline): LNHDA, SQIVND (reference sequence). The CDR3 spans 16 residues. Trimming cost V 3 bases and J 7 bases, with 19 bases left between them. CDR3 sequence (DNA): TGTGCCAGTAGTATCGGACCCCTGCACCCTAGGAATGAGCAGTTCTTC. It encodes CASSIGPLHPRNEQFF.

J is TRBJ1-4 and V is TRBV19; D is unresolved. This CDR3 is 14 amino acids long. With 6 bases removed from V and 3 bases from J, the gap between germline ends came to 11 bases. Germline assignment: CDR1 LNHDA and CDR2 SQIVND (reference sequence). The CDR3 nucleotides read TGTGCCAGTAGGGAAAATATGGCTAATGAAAAACTGTTTTTT. It translates to CASRENMANEKLFF.

The V call is TRBV14, the J call TRBJ2-2; no clear D gene. Deletions cut 6 bases from V and 8 bases from J, with 7 bases between. This CDR3 spans 11 amino acids. Germline values: CDR1 SGHDN, CDR2 FVKESK. The CDR3 bases are TGTGCCAGCAGACAGACAGGGGAGCTGTTTTTT. This encodes CASRQTGELFF. Full variable domain (missing parts from reference TRBV14 and TRBJ2-2): EAGVTQFPSHSVIEKGQTVTLRCDPISGHDNLYWYRRVMGKEIKFLLHFVKESKQDESGMPNNRFLAERTGGTYSTLKVQPAELEDSGVYFCASRQTGELFFGEGSRLTVL.

The chain has TRBV5-4 and TRBJ1-1; the D gene is possibly TRBD1 (5 bases). Germline V CDR1 and CDR2: SGHNT, YYREEE (reference sequence). This CDR3 has 13 amino acids. With 4 bases removed from V and 5 bases from J, the gap between germline ends came to 12 bases. The CDR3 here is CASSAGEGTEAFF. In DNA, the CDR3 is TGTGCCAGCAGCGCGGGGGAGGGAACTGAAGCTTTCTTT.

The chain links TRBV5-6 to TRBJ1-5; no definite D call. This CDR3 contains 12 residues. Deletions cut 4 bases from V and 3 bases from J, with 5 bases between. Germline assignment: CDR1 SGHDT and CDR2 YYEEEE. CDR3 coding DNA: TGTGCCAGCAGCCGGGCCAATCAGCCCCAGCATTTT. Protein sequence: CASSRANQPQHF.

The V gene is TRBV7-9, the J gene TRBJ2-7; D assignment may be TRBD1 or TRBD2 (5 bases each). The ends were cut back, 3 bases at V and 6 bases at J, with 15 bases in the middle. CDR3 length: 14 amino acids. Germline V gene data show CDR1 as SEHNR and CDR2 as FQNEAQ (reference sequence). The DNA of the CDR3 is TGTGCCAGCAGCTTTAGTGAGGGGTTGAGCGAGCAGTACTTC. It codes for CASSFSEGLSEQYF.

Only one count was recorded for this clone. The chain uses TRBV7-3 and TRBJ1-1; no clear D. This CDR3 contains 13 residues. Trimming removed 6 bases at V and 5 bases at J, with 13 bases between. CDR1 SGHTA and CDR2 FQGTGA come from the germline V gene. The CDR3 protein is CASRPGYGTEAFF. CDR3 sequence (DNA): TGTGCCAGCAGACCGGGGTATGGGACTGAAGCTTTCTTT.

The genes are TRBV27 and TRBJ1-1, with D possibly matching TRBD1 (5 bases). This CDR3 region has 13 residues. Germline V lookup: CDR1 MNHEY, CDR2 SMNVEV (reference sequence). V was clipped by 5 bases and J by 6 bases, with 13 bases between them. Written as DNA, the CDR3 is TGTGCCAGCAGTGGAGGGGAGAGGTCTGAAGCTTTCTTT. Translation gives CASSGGERSEAFF.